This entry is about one TCR beta chain. What it binds is unknown. This sample was taken from a study of early T cells in non-severe SARS-CoV-2 infection. Overall study results and limits: Reliance on VDJdb matching favored anti-spike CD8 responses; private and CD4 specificities were missed.

TCRdb recomputed calls from the 5' RACE reads with MiXCR, one row per CDR3 protein. The table lists 60,000 to 70,000 distinct CDR3 sequences, 4% to 5.5% of them singletons. The CDR3 extends over 16 amino acids. Deletions cut 2 bases from V and 2 bases from J, with 17 bases between. Germline V gene sequence: CDR1 GTSNPN, CDR2 SVGIG (reference sequence). Sequenced sample: whole blood. The chain couples TRBV30 to TRBJ2-3; TRBD2 might be the D (6 bases). The receptor was isolated from an adult who was a healthcare worker with PCR-confirmed SARS-CoV-2 infection or an uninfected control (not recorded which). CDR3: CAWSLGLEGFTDTQYF. CDR3 sequence (DNA): TGTGCCTGGAGTCTGGGTTTGGAGGGTTTCACAGATACGCAGTATTTT.